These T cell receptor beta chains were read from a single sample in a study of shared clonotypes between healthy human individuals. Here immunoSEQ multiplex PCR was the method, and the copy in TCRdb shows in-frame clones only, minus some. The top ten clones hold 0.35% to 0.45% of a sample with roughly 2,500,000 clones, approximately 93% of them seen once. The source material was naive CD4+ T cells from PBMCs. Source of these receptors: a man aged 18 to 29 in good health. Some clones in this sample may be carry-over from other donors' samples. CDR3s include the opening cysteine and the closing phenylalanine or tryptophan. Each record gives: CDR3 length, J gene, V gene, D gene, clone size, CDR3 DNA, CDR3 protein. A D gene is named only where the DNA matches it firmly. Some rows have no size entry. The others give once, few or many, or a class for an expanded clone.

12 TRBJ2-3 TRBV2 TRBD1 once TGTGCCACACGACAGGGGAAAGATACGCAGTATTTT CATRQGKDTQYF
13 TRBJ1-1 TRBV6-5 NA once TGTGCCAGCAGATCGGGACAACGCACTGAAGCTTTCTTT CASRSGQRTEAFF
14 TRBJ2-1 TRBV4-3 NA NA TGCGCCAGCAGCCGAATTCAAAGGGGAGGTGAGCAGTTCTTC CASSRIQRGGEQFF
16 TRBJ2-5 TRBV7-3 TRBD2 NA TGTGCCAGCAGTCCCAACGGGGCGGGAGTAAGAGAGACCCAGTACTTC CASSPNGAGVRETQYF
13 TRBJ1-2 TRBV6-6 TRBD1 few TGTGCCAGCAGTTACCGGGACAGCTATGGCTACACCTTC CASSYRDSYGYTF
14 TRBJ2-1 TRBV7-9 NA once TGTGCCAGCAGCTTACTGGGCCCTGGGGATGAGCAGTTCTTC CASSLLGPGDEQFF
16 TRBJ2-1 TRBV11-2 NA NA TGTGCCAGCAGCTTCATACGACAGTCCCTTTACAATGAGCAGTTCTTC CASSFIRQSLYNEQFF
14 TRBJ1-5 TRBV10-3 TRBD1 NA TGTGCCACCAGGGGGGGAGTAGAGGATCAGCCCCAGCATTTT CATRGGVEDQPQHF
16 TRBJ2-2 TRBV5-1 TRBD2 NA TGCGCCAGCAGCTTCATCACACTAGCGGGAGGCGGGGAGCTGTTTTTT CASSFITLAGGGELFF
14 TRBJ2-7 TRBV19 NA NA TGTGCCAGTAGTATAGGTGAAGGGGCCTACGAGCAGTACTTC CASSIGEGAYEQYF
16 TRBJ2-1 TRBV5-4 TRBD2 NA TGTGCCAGCAGCTCCCTAGCGGGGCCTGAGGTCCATGAGCAGTTCTTC CASSSLAGPEVHEQFF
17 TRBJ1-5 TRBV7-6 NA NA TGTGCCAGCAGCCCCTCCCAGGGAGGTGGTTCCAATCAGCCCCAGCATTTT CASSPSQGGGSNQPQHF
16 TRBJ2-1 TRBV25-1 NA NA TGTGCCAGCAGTGCCATCTTGGGGCAGGGACCCTATGAGCAGTTCTTC CASSAILGQGPYEQFF
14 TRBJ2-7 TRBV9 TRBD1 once TGTGCCAGCAGCGCTGGACAGGGGTTCGACGAGCAGTACTTC CASSAGQGFDEQYF
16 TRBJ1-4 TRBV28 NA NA TGTGCCAGCAGTTTTTACAGGGACACAACTAATGAAAAACTGTTTTTT CASSFYRDTTNEKLFF
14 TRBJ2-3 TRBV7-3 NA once TGTGCCAGCAGCCCCTTCCGAGGCACAGATACGCAGTATTTT CASSPFRGTDTQYF
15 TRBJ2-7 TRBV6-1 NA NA TGTGCCAGCAGTGATAGAAAGGGGGGTCTACGAGTGCAGTACTTC CASSDRKGGLRVQYF
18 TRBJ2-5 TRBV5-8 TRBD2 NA TGTGCCAGCAGCTTCGGCGGACTAGCGGGAGAATCTCGGGAGACCCAGTACTTC CASSFGGLAGESRETQYF
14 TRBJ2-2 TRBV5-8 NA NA TGTGCCAGCAGCTTGCAGTTCATGTCCGGGGAGCTGTTTTTT CASSLQFMSGELFF
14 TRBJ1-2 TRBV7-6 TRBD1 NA TGTGCCAGCAGCTTAGACGGGACAGCCGCGGTTTACACCTTC CASSLDGTAAVYTF
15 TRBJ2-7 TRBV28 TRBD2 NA TGTGCCAGCAGTTCATCCGGGACTAGCGCCTACGAGCAGTACTTC CASSSSGTSAYEQYF
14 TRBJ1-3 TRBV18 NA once TGTGCCAGCTCACTAGGGAACTCTGGAAACACCATATATTTT CASSLGNSGNTIYF
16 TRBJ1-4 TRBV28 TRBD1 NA TGTGCCAGCAGACAGACAGGGGGCGGATCCAATGAAAAACTGTTTTTT CASRQTGGGSNEKLFF
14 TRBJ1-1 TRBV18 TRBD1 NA TGTGCCAGCTCACCTAAGGGACAGGGGACTGAAGCTTTCTTT CASSPKGQGTEAFF
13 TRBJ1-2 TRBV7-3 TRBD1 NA TGTGCCAGCAGCTTGACAGGGAATGGTGGCTACACCTTC CASSLTGNGGYTF
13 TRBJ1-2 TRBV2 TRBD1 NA TGTGCCAGCAGTGCCTCGGACAGGGGTGGCTACACCTTC CASSASDRGGYTF
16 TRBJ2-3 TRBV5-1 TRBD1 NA TGCGCCAGCAGCTCCTTGACAGGGCCTAGCACAGATACGCAGTATTTT CASSSLTGPSTDTQYF
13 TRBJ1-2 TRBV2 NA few TGTGCCAGCAGCGCCAAGGACCAAGGTGGCTACACCTTC CASSAKDQGGYTF
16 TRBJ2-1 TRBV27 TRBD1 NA TGTGCCAGCAGTCACTGGGACAGGGGAGTTGGCAATGAGCAGTTCTTC CASSHWDRGVGNEQFF
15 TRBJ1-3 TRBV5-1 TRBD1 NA TGCGCCAGCAGCTACCAGGGGGAAGGTGGAAACACCATATATTTT CASSYQGEGGNTIYF
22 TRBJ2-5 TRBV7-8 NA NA TGTGCCAGCAGCTTAGTTTTTCGGTCCCCGCTGTCAGGTCCCATCCGGGGTCTGACCCAGTACTTC CASSLVFRSPLSGPIRGLTQYF
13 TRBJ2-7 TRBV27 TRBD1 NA TGTGCCAGCAGACAGAGAATGACAGGGACCGAGTACTTC CASRQRMTGTEYF
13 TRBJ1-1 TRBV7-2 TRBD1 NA TGTGCCAGCAGAAGACAGGGGACACCTGAAGCTTTCTTT CASRRQGTPEAFF
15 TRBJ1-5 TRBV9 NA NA TGTGCCAGCAGCGTAGCTGGGCAGGGTAATCAGCCCCAGCATTTT CASSVAGQGNQPQHF
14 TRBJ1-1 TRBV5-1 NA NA TGCGCCAGCAGCTTGCTCACCCAGAACACTGAAGCTTTCTTT CASSLLTQNTEAFF
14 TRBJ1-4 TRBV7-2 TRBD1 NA TGTGCCAGCAGCTCACAGGGGGCAGGTGAAAAACTGTTTTTT CASSSQGAGEKLFF
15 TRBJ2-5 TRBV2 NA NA TGTGCCAGCAGTGAACGGGGCAGGGATGGAGAGACCCAGTACTTC CASSERGRDGETQYF
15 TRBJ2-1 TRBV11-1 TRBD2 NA TGTGCCAGCGGGACTAGCGGGCAACCCTACAATGAGCAGTTCTTC CASGTSGQPYNEQFF
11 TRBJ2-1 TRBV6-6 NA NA TGTGCCAGCAGTCCCGGACGTGAGCAGTTCTTC CASSPGREQFF
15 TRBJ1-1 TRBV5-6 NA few TGTGCCAGCAGCATAGGACAGATCATGAACACTGAAGCTTTCTTT CASSIGQIMNTEAFF
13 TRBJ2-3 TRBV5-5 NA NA TGTGCCAGCAGCTTGCGGGAGACAGATACGCAGTATTTT CASSLRETDTQYF
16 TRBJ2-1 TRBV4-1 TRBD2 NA TGCGCCAGCGAGAAGGCCCCTAGCGGTCTTGGGGATGAGCAGTTCTTC CASEKAPSGLGDEQFF
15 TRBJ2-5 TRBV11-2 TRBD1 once TGTGCCAGCAGCTTAGATCTTACAGGGGTGGAGACCCAGTACTTC CASSLDLTGVETQYF
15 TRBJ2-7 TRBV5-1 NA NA TGCGCCAGCAGCTTGGCCCTGGGTATTGCCTACGAGCAGTACTTC CASSLALGIAYEQYF
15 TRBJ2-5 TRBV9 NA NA TGTGCCAGCAGCGTAGGTAGCGGGACAGCGGAGACCCAGTACTTC CASSVGSGTAETQYF
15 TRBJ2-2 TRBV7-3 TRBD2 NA TGTGCCAGCAGCAAGACTAGCGGACAAACCGGGGAGCTGTTTTTT CASSKTSGQTGELFF
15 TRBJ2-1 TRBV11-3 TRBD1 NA TGTGCCAGCAGCGCACAGGGGGATACCTACAATGAGCAGTTCTTC CASSAQGDTYNEQFF
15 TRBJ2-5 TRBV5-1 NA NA TGCGCCAGCAGCCTCTATATGTTGGGGGAGGAGACCCAGTACTTC CASSLYMLGEETQYF
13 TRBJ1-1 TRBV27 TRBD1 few TGTGCCAGCAGTTTATCGGGGACAGGGGTTGCTTTCTTT CASSLSGTGVAFF
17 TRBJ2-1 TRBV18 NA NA TGTGCCAGCTCACCACCGGTGTGGGAGAACTCCTACAATGAGCAGTTCTTC CASSPPVWENSYNEQFF
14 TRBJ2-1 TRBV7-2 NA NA TGTGCCAGCAGCTCGTGGGCTAGGAGCAATGAGCAGTTCTTC CASSSWARSNEQFF
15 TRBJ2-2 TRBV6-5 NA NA TGTGCCAGCAGTTACTCGAAGCGGGCCACCGGGGAGCTGTTTTTT CASSYSKRATGELFF
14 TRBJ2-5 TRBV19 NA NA TGTGCCAGTAGCGGGCAGGGTTTCAAGGAGACCCAGTACTTC CASSGQGFKETQYF
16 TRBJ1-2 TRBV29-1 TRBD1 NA TGCAGCGTTGAAGAGCCCGCCGGGACAGGGAACTATGGCTACACCTTC CSVEEPAGTGNYGYTF
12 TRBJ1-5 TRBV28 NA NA TGTGCCAGCAGTTTCATGGGTCAGCCCCAGCATTTT CASSFMGQPQHF
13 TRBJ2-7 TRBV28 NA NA TGTGCCAGCTTCAGCGGGCATACCTACGAGCAGTACTTC CASFSGHTYEQYF
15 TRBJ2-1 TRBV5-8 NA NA TGTGCCAGCAGCTTTGGTTCGATAGCAAGCAATGAGCAGTTCTTC CASSFGSIASNEQFF
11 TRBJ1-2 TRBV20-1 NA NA TGCAGTCTACGGAAAGGGGATGGCTACACCTTC CSLRKGDGYTF
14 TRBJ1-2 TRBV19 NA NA TGTGCCAGTAGTATAGAGTGGGGAGGACCTGGCTACACCTTC CASSIEWGGPGYTF